This T cell receptor beta chain was profiled in a study of blood T cell repertoires in COVID-19. Study details: Acute-phase and convalescent COVID-19 samples originated in the United States, Italy and Spain. T cells, B-cell-depleted T cells, or PBMCs provided the cDNA or gDNA that served as material.

The data were produced by immunoSEQ multiplex PCR, yet TCRdb's version contains in-frame clones alone and is incomplete. The table has under 150,000 clones, 81% seen once. This clone was recorded only once. Within the sample, other DNA sequences also encode this same CDR3. The V gene end was trimmed by 3 bases and the J gene end by 2 bases; junction bases not matched to a gene: 1. The CDR3 loop spans 14 amino acids. Germline CDR1 reads LGHDT; CDR2 reads YNNKEL (reference sequence). The rearrangement links TRBV3-1 (or the pseudogene TRBV3-2) to TRBJ1-2; 9 nucleotides align to TRBD1. This receptor was obtained from a woman in her sixties or seventies with active or convalescent COVID-19. Sequences were obtained from peripheral blood. For the CDR3, the DNA is TGTGCCAGCAGCCAGACAGGGGGGAACTATGGCTACACCTTC. Translated: CASSQTGGNYGYTF.